These T cell receptor beta chains were read from a single sample in a study of blood T cell repertoires in COVID-19. The table came from immunoSEQ multiplex PCR; TCRdb's copy has only in-frame clones and leaves some out. In the table there are about 83,000 clones, 85% to 90% of which are singletons. The sequenced sample consisted of peripheral blood. These receptors were taken from a woman older than 75 in a cohort sampled during active or convalescent COVID-19. The CDR3 runs from the conserved cysteine through the conserved F or W.

J gene: TRBJ2-1; V gene: TRBV29-1; CDR3 length: 13; CDR3 protein: CSVREAGASEQFF
J gene: TRBJ1-6; V gene: TRBV12-5; CDR3 length: 15; CDR3 protein: CASGPGTVAASPLHF
J gene: TRBJ2-2; V gene: TRBV6-1; CDR3 length: 14; CDR3 protein: CASSEVGGSGELFF
J gene: TRBJ2-2; V gene: TRBV3-1/TRBV3-2; CDR3 length: 15; CDR3 protein: CASSWTSGNTGELFF
J gene: TRBJ1-5; V gene: TRBV24-1; CDR3 length: 12; CDR3 protein: CATSAGGQPQHF
J gene: TRBJ2-1; V gene: TRBV24-1; CDR3 length: 13; CDR3 protein: CATSEIGGNEQFF
J gene: TRBJ1-2; V gene: TRBV5-4; CDR3 length: 13; CDR3 protein: CAGGTGGGYGYTF
J gene: TRBJ1-2; V gene: TRBV6-1; CDR3 length: 12; CDR3 protein: CASSEARFGYTF
J gene: TRBJ1-3; V gene: TRBV10-3; CDR3 length: 16; CDR3 protein: CAISERQGDSGNTIYF
J gene: TRBJ1-2; V gene: TRBV19; CDR3 length: 15; CDR3 protein: CASSSSREATYGYTF
J gene: TRBJ2-1; V gene: TRBV3-1/TRBV3-2; CDR3 length: 14; CDR3 protein: CASSKSPARSEQFF
J gene: TRBJ2-6; V gene: TRBV6-6; CDR3 length: 15; CDR3 protein: CASSYWRTGANVLTF
J gene: TRBJ2-3; V gene: TRBV5-1; CDR3 length: 15; CDR3 protein: CASSFSGGYTDTQYF
J gene: TRBJ1-6; V gene: TRBV19; CDR3 length: 15; CDR3 protein: CASRSEVGLNSPLHF
J gene: TRBJ2-1; V gene: TRBV18; CDR3 length: 16; CDR3 protein: CASSPLEREGYNEQFF